A selection of T cell receptor beta chains follows, all from one sample in a study of vaccination and CD4 T cells after COVID-19. These receptors have no known antigen. TCRdb ran MiXCR on the PCR reads and lists one entry per CDR3 protein. Among approximately 1,300 distinct CDR3 sequences listed, about 18% were seen once. Sequencing was carried out using CD4+ T cells from blood, cultured in vitro. The receptors shown here come from a human donor in good health. Both conserved end residues are part of each CDR3. D genes are given only for firm matches. Not every row has a clone size; where given, it reads once, few, many or a size class.

v_call	d_call	cdr3_length	clone_size	j_call	cdr3_nt	cdr3_aa
TRBV7-9	-	15	few	TRBJ1-1	TGTGCCAGCAGCTTATGGGGCAGGATGAACACTGAAGCTTTCTTT	CASSLWGRMNTEAFF
TRBV3-1	TRBD1	15	-	TRBJ1-2	TGTGCCAGCAGCCATGGGACAGTAACTAACTATGGCTACACCTTC	CASSHGTVTNYGYTF
TRBV6-2/TRBV6-3	TRBD1	17	medium-sized	TRBJ1-5	TGTGCCAGCAGCCTTCATCCGGGACAGGGTGGCAATCAGCCCCAGCATTTT	CASSLHPGQGGNQPQHF
TRBV19	-	15	medium-sized	TRBJ1-6	TGTGCCAGTAGTACGGCGCGTTGGGAGAATTCACCCCTCCACTTT	CASSTARWENSPLHF
TRBV5-1	TRBD1	13	few	TRBJ2-7	TGCGCCAGCAGCTTACAGGGGGCCTACGAGCAGTACTTC	CASSLQGAYEQYF
TRBV6-1	-	12	medium-sized	TRBJ1-1	TGTGCCAGCAGGACTATGAACACTGAAGCTTTCTTT	CASRTMNTEAFF
TRBV5-4	-	16	-	TRBJ2-3	TGTGCCAGCAGCTTCGAACCCTACCTAAGCACAGATACGCAGTATTTT	CASSFEPYLSTDTQYF
TRBV12-3/TRBV12-4	-	12	medium-sized	TRBJ2-7	TGTGCCAGCAGTTTCGCAGGGTACGAGCAGTACTTC	CASSFAGYEQYF
TRBV28	-	14	-	TRBJ2-1	TGTGCCAGCAGTATGTATTCCCCCCCAGATGAGCAGTTCTTC	CASSMYSPPDEQFF
TRBV19	TRBD2	17	-	TRBJ2-1	TGTGCCAGTAGTACCCCTAGGGGTAGCGGGGGGCCAGTGAGTGCGTTCTTC	CASSTPRGSGGPVSAFF